These 30 T cell receptor beta chains came from one sample sequenced in a study of human T cells and chemical hapten exposure. Time point meaning: healthy volunteer bleed at 2 weeks. The total RNA was obtained from whole blood that was not fractionated. TCRdb redid the calling of the RACE reads with MiXCR, one entry per CDR3 protein. Among over 100,000 distinct CDR3 sequences listed, more than 7.5% were seen once. The specimen was whole blood. These receptors were taken from a male donor in good health. Some clones in this sample may be carry-over from other donors' samples.

This clonotype has a count of ten or more. The rearrangement uses TRBV11-2 and TRBJ2-7; D not certain. CDR1 SGHAT and CDR2 FQNNGV come from the germline V gene. Trimming removed 4 bases at V and 7 bases at J, with 23 bases between. The CDR3 length is 16 residues. The CDR3, as DNA: TGTGCCAGCAGCTCAACCCGGACCTCCCCCTTACGGGAGCAGTACTTC. It yields the protein CASSSTRTSPLREQYF.

This clonotype was observed many times. The V call is TRBV16, the J call TRBJ1-2, with unresolved D. The CDR3 is 15 amino acids. Germline CDR1 is KGHSY and CDR2 is FQNENV. The V and J ends lost 1 base and 4 bases respectively, with 13 bases between them. The CDR3 sequence: CASSQFSGSFYGYTF. The CDR3 nucleotides are TGTGCCAGCAGCCAATTCTCGGGTTCTTTCTATGGCTACACCTTC.

This clonotype came up a few times. The chain couples TRBV5-6 to TRBJ1-2, with 10 positions matching TRBD1. Germline assignment: CDR1 SGHDT and CDR2 YYEEEE. CDR3 length: 14 amino acids. The V and J ends lost 3 bases and 8 bases, in that order; junction bases with no gene match: 7. CDR3 DNA sequence: TGTGCCAGCAGCTACTCGACAGGGGGCAGGGGCTACACCTTC. Translating gives CASSYSTGGRGYTF.

The J gene is TRBJ2-7, the V gene TRBV29-1; D might be TRBD1 (6 bases). The germline CDR1 and CDR2 sequences are SQVTM and ANQGSEA. The CDR3 contains 13 residues. V was trimmed by 4 bases and J by 0 bases, leaving 10 bases between them. The CDR3 nucleotides read TGCAGCGTTGGACAGGCTAGCTCCTACGAGCAGTACTTC. This codes for CSVGQASSYEQYF.

This clonotype was recorded a few times. The V call is TRBV30, the J call TRBJ1-5, with 8 nucleotides matching TRBD1. V gave up 3 bases and J gave up 7 bases; unmatched junction bases: 8. Looked up from germline, CDR1 is GTSNPN and CDR2 is SVGIG (reference sequence). The CDR3 spans 14 residues. This CDR3 is CAWRPGGSAQPQHF. Here the CDR3 DNA reads TGTGCCTGGAGGCCAGGGGGCTCAGCACAGCCCCAGCATTTT.

This clonotype showed up just a few times. This chain links TRBV3-1 with TRBJ1-6; the D gene is possibly TRBD1 (5 bases). The CDR3 loop spans 14 amino acids. Germline loops: CDR1 LGHDT, CDR2 YNNKEL (reference sequence). The V end lost 3 bases, the J end lost 10 bases, and 13 bases lay between the germline ends. CDR3 region: CASSHAGARSPLHF. The CDR3 DNA reads TGTGCCAGCAGCCATGCCGGGGCGAGGTCACCCCTCCACTTT.

This clonotype was recorded a few times. This chain joins TRBV5-1 and TRBJ2-1, with D perhaps matching TRBD1 or TRBD2 (5 bases each). Germline V gene data show CDR1 as SGHRS and CDR2 as YFSETQ. V was trimmed by 4 bases and J by 0 bases, leaving 17 bases between them. CDR3 length: 17 amino acids. The CDR3, as DNA: TGCGCCAGCAGCCCCCGGTTGGGGGAGAGCTCCTACAATGAGCAGTTCTTC. It specifies CASSPRLGESSYNEQFF.

In its sample, this clonotype was seen many times. V gene TRBV6-5 combines with J gene TRBJ2-3, with D possibly being TRBD2 (5 bases). V lost 4 bases, J lost 1 base, and 15 bases lay in between. The CDR3 length is 16 residues. Germline V gene sequence: CDR1 MNHEY, CDR2 SVGAGI. The CDR3 sequence is CASSSGGALGTDTQYF. The CDR3, as DNA: TGTGCCAGCAGTTCCGGAGGTGCACTGGGCACAGATACGCAGTATTTT.

This clonotype was observed at least ten times. The rearrangement joins TRBV27 to TRBJ2-6; 8 nucleotides match TRBD1. V dropped 5 bases and J dropped 0; count of bases not matched to a gene: 3. The CDR3 has 16 amino acids. Germline loops: CDR1 MNHEY, CDR2 SMNVEV (reference sequence). The CDR3 DNA reads TGTGCCAGCAGTGACAGGGGAGTCTCTGGGGCCAACGTCCTGACTTTC. This sequence encodes CASSDRGVSGANVLTF.

There are a few counts of this clonotype. This chain connects TRBV5-4 to TRBJ2-7; D gene uncertain. V was clipped by 4 bases and J by 3 bases, with 11 bases between them. The CDR3 consists of 13 residues. Germline V gene lookup returns CDR1 SGHNT and CDR2 YYREEE (reference sequence). Here the CDR3 reads CASSPSPLYEQYF. CDR3 sequence (DNA): TGTGCCAGCAGCCCCTCCCCCCTCTACGAGCAGTACTTC.

The table lists this clonotype with many counts. V usage is TRBV9 and J usage is TRBJ1-1; 9 nucleotides agree with TRBD1. After removal of 3 bases from V and 5 bases from J, the junction contained 5 bases not matched to a gene. The germline V gene encodes CDR1 SGDLS and CDR2 YYNGEE. The CDR3 has 14 amino acids. CDR3 amino acids: CASSGQGGRTEAFF. CDR3 bases: TGTGCCAGCAGCGGACAGGGGGGTAGGACTGAAGCTTTCTTT.

The rearrangement links TRBV5-6 to TRBJ2-5; D might be TRBD1 (6 bases). The CDR3 consists of 16 residues. Deletions cut 0 bases from V and 5 bases from J, with 17 bases between. CDR1 and CDR2 (germline): SGHDT, YYEEEE. CDR3 in DNA: TGTGCCAGCAGCTTGGCAGGGGCAGGCCTCGTTGAGACCCAGTACTTC. This encodes CASSLAGAGLVETQYF.

V usage is TRBV10-3 and J usage is TRBJ1-1; D call uncertain. The CDR3 covers 13 residues. Germline CDR1 and CDR2: ENHRY and SYGVKD. V was cut by 3 bases and J by 4 bases, with 9 bases left in between. CDR3 loop: CAISEREGTEAFF. In DNA form, the CDR3 reads TGTGCCATCAGTGAAAGGGAGGGCACTGAAGCTTTCTTT.

In its sample, this clonotype was seen a few times. The V call is TRBV6-6, the J call TRBJ1-6; D is possibly TRBD1 (6 bases). Germline V gene data show CDR1 as MNHNY and CDR2 as SVGAGI (reference sequence). Deletions cut 0 bases from V and 9 bases from J, with 15 bases between. CDR3 length equals 16 residues. The CDR3 protein is CASSYSSTGMGSPLHF. Here the CDR3 DNA reads TGTGCCAGCAGTTACTCCTCTACAGGGATGGGTTCACCCCTCCACTTT.

The rearrangement links TRBV6-6 to TRBJ1-5; D is perhaps TRBD1 (6 bases). The CDR3 has 13 residues. CDR1 and CDR2 from the germline V gene are MNHNY and SVGAGI (reference sequence). The ends were cut back, 5 bases at V and 6 bases at J, with 11 bases in the middle. CDR3 amino acids: CASSTQGAQPQHF. The CDR3 coding sequence is TGTGCCAGCAGTACACAGGGTGCTCAGCCCCAGCATTTT.

The rearrangement joins TRBV4-2 to TRBJ2-5, with D perhaps assigned TRBD1 or TRBD2 (6 bases each). The CDR3 is 15 amino acids. V was pared by 5 bases and J by 3 bases, with 16 bases between. Germline lookup yields CDR1 LGHNA and CDR2 YNFKEQ. The chain's CDR3 is CASSRGVGAEETQYF. The CDR3, as DNA: TGTGCCAGCAGCAGGGGGGTGGGGGCAGAAGAGACCCAGTACTTC.

The rearrangement links TRBV29-1 to TRBJ2-7; 12 nucleotides match TRBD2. CDR1 is SQVTM and CDR2 is ANQGSEA in the germline V gene. The CDR3 sequence is 11 residues long. With 7 bases clipped from V and 12 bases from J, the junction kept 7 bases outside the gene matches. DNA of the CDR3: TGCAGCGCGGAGACTAGCGGGAGAGTGTACTTC. Translating it yields CSAETSGRVYF.

This rearrangement joins TRBV9 to TRBJ1-4; TRBD1 is a possible D gene (5 bases). Per germline, CDR1 SGDLS and CDR2 YYNGEE. This CDR3 contains 15 residues. V lost 0 bases and J lost 4, with 10 bases in between. CDR3 coding DNA: TGTGCCAGCAGCGTAGCTACGGGGCGTAATGAAAAACTGTTTTTT. This gives the protein CASSVATGRNEKLFF.

This chain uses TRBV29-1 with TRBJ1-2; D may be TRBD1 (5 bases). The V gene's germline CDR1 is SQVTM and CDR2 ANQGSEA. This CDR3 has 13 residues. Trimming removed 4 bases from V and 7 bases from J, with 16 bases in between. The CDR3 protein is CSVAGILHGGYTF. The DNA of the CDR3 is TGCAGCGTTGCAGGGATCCTTCATGGTGGCTACACCTTC.

The table lists this clonotype with a few counts. The chain couples TRBV12-3 or TRBV12-4 to TRBJ1-2; D uncertain. V was clipped by 1 base and J by 1 base, with 4 bases between them. This CDR3 comprises 13 residues. The CDR3 region has the DNA TGTGCCAGCAGTTTAGGGAATAACTATGGCTACACCTTC. Its translation: CASSLGNNYGYTF.

The J gene is TRBJ2-7, the V gene TRBV3-1; no firm D call. This CDR3 contains 16 residues. V was shortened by 0 bases and J by 1 base, with 13 bases between the two germline ends. CDR1 is LGHDT, CDR2 YNNKEL, per germline (reference sequence). For the CDR3, the DNA is TGTGCCAGCAGCCAAGATCATCCGCCCCTATCCTACGAGCAGTACTTC. It codes for CASSQDHPPLSYEQYF.

The CDR3 here is CASSLSRGETEAFF. CDR3 DNA: TGTGCCAGCAGTTTATCCCGGGGCGAGACTGAAGCTTTCTTT. The genes are TRBV27 and TRBJ1-1; tentative D call: TRBD1 (5 bases). Trimming took 0 bases from V and 5 from J, leaving 10 bases between them. This CDR3 is built from 14 residues. CDR1 is MNHEY and CDR2 is SMNVEV in the germline V gene (reference sequence).

For the CDR3, the DNA is TGTGCCAGCAGCTCCAGACAGGTTTCCTACGAGCAGTACTTC. It is translated as CASSSRQVSYEQYF. V and J are TRBV5-6 and TRBJ2-7, with D tentatively TRBD1 (6 bases). The ends were cut back, 3 bases at V and 1 base at J, with 11 bases in the middle. Looked up from germline, CDR1 is SGHDT and CDR2 is YYEEEE. This CDR3 comprises 14 residues.

This clonotype was seen more than once but under ten times. In DNA form, the CDR3 reads TGTGCCAGCAGCTTAATTTCGACTGAAGCTTTCTTT. Its protein is CASSLISTEAFF. This rearrangement joins TRBV7-9 to TRBJ1-1; no definite D call. Looked up from germline, CDR1 is SEHNR and CDR2 is FQNEAQ (reference sequence). The CDR3 runs to 12 residues. Trimming removed 2 bases at V and 5 bases at J, with 6 bases between.

This clonotype was observed a handful of times. The chain carries TRBV6-2 or TRBV6-3 and TRBJ1-1; D is uncertain. The length of the CDR3 is 15 residues. The V gene's germline CDR1 is MNHEY and CDR2 SVGEGT. The V end lost 0 bases, the J end lost 3 bases, and 11 bases lay between the germline ends. CDR3 residues: CASSYSSGGDTEAFF. In nucleotides, the CDR3 is TGTGCCAGCAGTTACTCGAGCGGAGGTGACACTGAAGCTTTCTTT.

The V call is TRBV5-1, the J call TRBJ2-1, with 8 positions matching TRBD2. CDR1 is SGHRS and CDR2 is YFSETQ in the germline V gene. This CDR3 spans 14 amino acids. After removal of 4 bases from V and 4 bases from J, the junction contained 4 bases not matched to a gene. CDR3 bases: TGCGCCAGCAGCCGGGAGGGTCGATACAATGAGCAGTTCTTC. Its protein is CASSREGRYNEQFF.

This clonotype was counted a few times. The gene calls are TRBV7-9 and TRBJ2-7; unclear D gene. This CDR3 is built from 12 residues. Trimming removed 4 bases at V and 5 bases at J, with 9 bases between. From germline, CDR1 is SEHNR and CDR2 FQNEAQ (reference sequence). The CDR3 is CASSSDPHEQYF. CDR3 in DNA: TGTGCCAGCAGCTCGGACCCACACGAGCAGTACTTC. Full variable domain (rest looked up from reference TRBV7-9 and TRBJ2-7): DTGVSQNPRHKITKRGQNVTFRCDPISEHNRLYWYRQTLGQGPEFLTYFQNEAQLEKSRLLSDRFSAERPKGSFSTLEIQRTEQGDSAMYLCASSSDPHEQYFGPGTRLTVT.

This clonotype has just a few counts. This chain links TRBV3-1 with TRBJ2-7; TRBD1 might be the D (6 bases). Germline V CDR1 and CDR2: LGHDT, YNNKEL (reference sequence). The CDR3 has 13 amino acids. V lost 7 bases and J lost 1, with 11 bases in between. CDR3: CASTDSASYEQYF. In DNA, the CDR3 is TGTGCCAGCACGGACAGTGCATCCTACGAGCAGTACTTC.

CDR3 residues: CSASEGGGSPYSTDTQYF. The CDR3 DNA follows: TGCAGTGCTAGTGAGGGGGGAGGATCCCCCTATAGCACAGATACGCAGTATTTT. The rearrangement links TRBV20-1 to TRBJ2-3, with D perhaps matching TRBD1 or TRBD2 (6 bases each). The germline V and J ends were trimmed by 3 bases and 0 bases, with 22 bases remaining between them. CDR3 length: 18 amino acids. CDR1 and CDR2 from the germline V gene are DFQATT and SNEGSKA (reference sequence).

At least ten counts were recorded for this clonotype. The V call is TRBV12-3 or TRBV12-4, the J call TRBJ1-1; no clear D. The CDR3 contains 14 residues. V shed 0 bases and J shed 7 bases, with 12 bases lying between them. The CDR3 DNA sequence: TGTGCCAGCAGTTTAGCGTATTACAGCCTTGAAGCTTTCTTT. It codes for CASSLAYYSLEAFF.